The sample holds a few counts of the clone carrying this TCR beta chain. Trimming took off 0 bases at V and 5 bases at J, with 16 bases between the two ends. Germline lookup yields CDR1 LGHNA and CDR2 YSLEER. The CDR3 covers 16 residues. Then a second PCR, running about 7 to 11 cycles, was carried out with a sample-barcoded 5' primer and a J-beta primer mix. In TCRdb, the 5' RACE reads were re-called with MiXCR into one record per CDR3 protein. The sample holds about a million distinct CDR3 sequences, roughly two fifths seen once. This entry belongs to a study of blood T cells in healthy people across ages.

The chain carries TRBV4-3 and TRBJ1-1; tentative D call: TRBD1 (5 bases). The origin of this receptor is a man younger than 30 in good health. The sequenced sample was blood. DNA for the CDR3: TGCGCCAGCAGCCAAGAGTCGTCTAGACAGCTAACTGAAGCTTTCTTT. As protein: CASSQESSRQLTEAFF.